Listed below are T cell receptor beta chains from one sample, sequenced in a study of T cells after yellow fever vaccination. MiXCR, applied by TCRdb to the 5' RACE reads, yields one record per CDR3 protein. The sample records approximately 330,000 distinct CDR3 sequences, under 15% being singletons. Sample: CD4+ T cells sorted from PBMCs, taken 15 days after the yellow fever booster vaccination. These receptors originate from a man between 18 and 29 years old who received the YFV17D yellow fever vaccine. Each CDR3 is given with its conserved first and last residue. The order of the fields is V gene, J gene, D gene, clone size, CDR3 DNA, CDR3 protein. D genes are given only for firm matches. Where a row states a size, it is once, few, many or the class of an expanded clone; other rows omit it.

TRBV19	TRBJ1-6	NA	NA	TGTGCCAGTAGTATGGACAATAATTCACCCCTCCACTTT	CASSMDNNSPLHF
TRBV7-9	TRBJ2-3	TRBD2	few	TGTGCCAGCAGTTTCCTAAAGGGACTAGCGGGGGTCACAGATACGCAGTATTTT	CASSFLKGLAGVTDTQYF
TRBV27	TRBJ1-2	NA	few	TGTGCCAGCACATGCGGCGGCACGGAACAACCATCCTTACGCTATGGCTACACCTTC	CASTCGGTEQPSLRYGYTF
TRBV5-1	TRBJ2-5	NA	NA	TGCGCCAGCAGCCCGGGGGGTATGTCAGGGGCCGGAGAGACCCAGTACTTC	CASSPGGMSGAGETQYF
TRBV15	TRBJ2-5	NA	few	TGTGCCACCAGCCGGGACTCCTTATTTCAAGAGACCCAGTACTTC	CATSRDSLFQETQYF
TRBV7-6	TRBJ1-6	TRBD1	few	TGTGCCAGCAGCGCACAGGGGGATAATTCACCCCTCCACTTT	CASSAQGDNSPLHF
TRBV5-6	TRBJ2-7	TRBD2	few	TGTGCCAGCAGCTACGGACTAGCGGGGCCCTCCTACGAGCAGTACTTC	CASSYGLAGPSYEQYF
TRBV29-1	TRBJ2-1	TRBD1	few	TGCAGCGTCGTACAGGGGTGGTCCTACAATGAGCAGTTCTTC	CSVVQGWSYNEQFF
TRBV29-1	TRBJ2-3	TRBD1	many	TGCAGCGTAGCCGACAGGGATTATACGCAGTATTTT	CSVADRDYTQYF
TRBV20-1	TRBJ2-3	TRBD2	few	TGCAGTGCTAGAGATCTAGCGGGGGGTGATACGCAGTATTTT	CSARDLAGGDTQYF
TRBV18	TRBJ2-6	NA	NA	TGTGCCAGCTCACTAAGGGGGTCGGCTGGGGCCAACGTCCTGACTTTC	CASSLRGSAGANVLTF
TRBV6-2/TRBV6-3	TRBJ1-2	TRBD1	NA	TGTGCCAGCAGTCTAGGGGGACAGGGACGCGGCTACACCTTC	CASSLGGQGRGYTF
TRBV19	TRBJ1-3	TRBD1	few	TGTGCCAGTATGAGGACAGGGCCGAACACCATATATTTT	CASMRTGPNTIYF
TRBV7-9	TRBJ2-5	NA	NA	TGTGCCAGCAGCTTTAGCCAGACCCAGTACTTC	CASSFSQTQYF
TRBV5-5	TRBJ1-1	NA	many	TGTGCCAGCAGCTTGTTGGGACACGACTTACAGGGAGCTTTCTTT	CASSLLGHDLQGAFF
TRBV4-3	TRBJ2-3	NA	few	TGCGCCAGCAGCCAACAGGGTCTTCCAGATACGCAGTATTTT	CASSQQGLPDTQYF
TRBV9	TRBJ1-5	NA	few	TGTGCCAGCAGCACGGGGGGGATCGGCAATCAGCCCCAGCATTTT	CASSTGGIGNQPQHF
TRBV7-2	TRBJ2-7	NA	few	TGTGCCAGCAGCTTAGTGACCAACTACGAGCAGTACTTC	CASSLVTNYEQYF
TRBV27	TRBJ1-2	NA	NA	TGTGCCAGCAGTTTAGGAGCAGGGATAGGAGGCTACACCTTC	CASSLGAGIGGYTF
TRBV5-4	TRBJ1-2	TRBD1	NA	TGTGCCAGCAGCCTCAGGGGGGGGGTAGCTAACTATGGCTACACCTTC	CASSLRGGVANYGYTF
TRBV7-8	TRBJ2-2	TRBD1	many	TGTGCCAGCAGCTTAGTAAGGGGGCCCGGGGAGCTGTTTTTT	CASSLVRGPGELFF
TRBV5-4	TRBJ2-7	NA	NA	TGTGCCAGCAGCTTGGGGCAGACGGTATCCTACGAGCAGTACTTC	CASSLGQTVSYEQYF
TRBV27	TRBJ1-1	NA	NA	TGTGCCAGCAGTAGGAACAGGGCGCTGGACACTGAAGCTTTCTTT	CASSRNRALDTEAFF
TRBV7-9	TRBJ2-3	NA	NA	TGTGCCAGCAGCTTAGTAGTCGGGGACCCCACAGATACGCAGTATTTT	CASSLVVGDPTDTQYF
TRBV5-1	TRBJ1-6	TRBD1	many	TGCGCCAGCAGCTTACCACAGGGGACGTATTCACCCCTCCACTTT	CASSLPQGTYSPLHF
TRBV6-2/TRBV6-3	TRBJ1-2	NA	few	TGTGCCAGCAGTTACTCGAGTTGGGACTATGGCTACACCTTC	CASSYSSWDYGYTF
TRBV6-4	TRBJ1-5	TRBD1	few	TGTGCCAGCAGTGACACATACAGGGGCAAGCGTAGCAATCAGCCCCAGCATTTT	CASSDTYRGKRSNQPQHF
TRBV20-1	TRBJ2-5	TRBD2	NA	TGCAGTGCTAGAGGGGTTAGCGGGAACCTTCAAGAGACCCAGTACTTC	CSARGVSGNLQETQYF
TRBV3-1	TRBJ2-2	NA	few	TGTGCCAGCAGCCAGAGTGAGTTAGACGCCGGGGAGCTGTTTTTT	CASSQSELDAGELFF
TRBV7-8	TRBJ1-4	NA	few	TGTGCCAGCAGCCCTTATACAGCATATAATGAAAAACTGTTTTTT	CASSPYTAYNEKLFF
TRBV3-1	TRBJ1-3	NA	many	TGTGCCAGCAGCCTCTCGGGGTACGGAAACACCATATATTTT	CASSLSGYGNTIYF
TRBV7-2	TRBJ2-3	TRBD2	once	TGTGCCAGCAGCTCGAGACTAGCGGGGGACAGCACAGATACGCAGTATTTT	CASSSRLAGDSTDTQYF
TRBV5-1	TRBJ2-3	NA	NA	TGCGCCAGCAGCTTTACGGGGGGCACAGATACGCAGTATTTT	CASSFTGGTDTQYF